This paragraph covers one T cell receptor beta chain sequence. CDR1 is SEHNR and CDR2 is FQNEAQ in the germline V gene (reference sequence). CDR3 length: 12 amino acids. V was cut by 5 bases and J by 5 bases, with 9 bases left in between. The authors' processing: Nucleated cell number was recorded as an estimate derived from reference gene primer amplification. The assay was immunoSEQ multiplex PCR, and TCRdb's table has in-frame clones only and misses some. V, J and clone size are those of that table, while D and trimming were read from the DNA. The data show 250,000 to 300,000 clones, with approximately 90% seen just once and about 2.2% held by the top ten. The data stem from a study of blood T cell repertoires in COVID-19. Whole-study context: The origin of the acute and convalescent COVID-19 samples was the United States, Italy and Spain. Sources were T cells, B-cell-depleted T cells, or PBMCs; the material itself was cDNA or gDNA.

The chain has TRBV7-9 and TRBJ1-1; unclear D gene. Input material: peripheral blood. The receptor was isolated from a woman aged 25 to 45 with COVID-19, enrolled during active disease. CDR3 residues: CASSHEGTEAFF. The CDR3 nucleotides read TGTGCCAGCAGCCACGAGGGTACTGAAGCTTTCTTT.